This T cell receptor (beta chain) was profiled in a study of T-cell memory formation after mild COVID-19. Study context: TCR clusters were mostly donor specific. Study-wide results and limits: Day 15 to 85 contracting clones showed balanced CD4/CD8; later expanders leaned CD4+.

This clonotype showed up just a few times. Its antigen is currently unknown. V dropped 1 base and J dropped 4 bases, with 2 bases sitting between them. This CDR3 has 12 residues. Germline CDR1 and CDR2: LGHNA and YSLEER. TCRdb independently ran MiXCR on the 5' RACE reads; one entry per CDR3 protein. Here the sample spans about 110,000 distinct CDR3 sequences, 13% to 15% being singletons. This chain joins TRBV4-3 and TRBJ2-1; D is undetermined. The receptor was isolated from a young man who had mild COVID-19 (a few samples of this study predate the infection). Cell type and time point are not known. Sequencing input: PBMCs or a T cell subset sorted from them (not recorded which). CDR3: CASSQGYNEQFF. The CDR3 DNA sequence: TGCGCCAGCAGCCAAGGTTACAATGAGCAGTTCTTC.